The 27 T cell receptor beta chains presented below share a single source sample, sequenced in a study of neurological immune-mediated disorders. Each CDR3 protein gets one entry after TCRdb re-called the 5' RACE reads with MiXCR. The table lists some 60,000 distinct CDR3 sequences, under 4.5% of them singletons, with 2.5% to 4% in the top ten. Source material: PBMCs. These receptors were obtained from a woman in her twenties or thirties with multiple sclerosis.

The sample holds many counts of this clonotype. The V call is TRBV5-1, the J call TRBJ1-3; D is ambiguous. Trimming stripped 2 bases from V and 0 bases from J, with 12 bases between. Germline loops: CDR1 SGHRS, CDR2 YFSETQ. The CDR3 runs 16 residues. The CDR3 loop is CASSFSSLVSGNTIYF. CDR3 in DNA: TGCGCCAGCAGCTTCTCGTCTCTTGTCTCTGGAAACACCATATATTTT.

The sample holds many counts of this clonotype. The V call is TRBV29-1, the J call TRBJ1-2; maybe TRBD1 (6 bases). The length of the CDR3 is 11 residues. CDR1 and CDR2 (germline): SQVTM, ANQGSEA. V was shortened by 7 bases and J by 4 bases, with 10 bases between the two germline ends. The CDR3 loop reads CSGGTSYGYTF. CDR3 in DNA: TGCAGCGGAGGGACATCCTATGGCTACACCTTC.

In this sample, this clonotype turned up many times. The gene calls are TRBV20-1 and TRBJ2-7; D is possibly TRBD2 (6 bases). The V gene lost 4 bases and the J gene lost 1 base, with 14 bases spanning the gap. Germline values: CDR1 DFQATT, CDR2 SNEGSKA (reference sequence). The CDR3 contains 14 residues. The CDR3 DNA reads TGCAGTGCTATTCTCCCGCGGGGTTCCTACGAGCAGTACTTC. It translates to CSAILPRGSYEQYF.

This clonotype was recorded at least ten times. V usage is TRBV7-2 and J usage is TRBJ2-2, with TRBD2 as a possible D gene (5 bases). The CDR3 is 14 residues long. Trimming removed 4 bases from V and 7 bases from J, with 13 bases in between. CDR1 is SGHTA, CDR2 FQGNSA, per germline. CDR3 DNA: TGTGCCAGCAGCTCCGTTTGGGGAGTCGGGGAGCTGTTTTTT. Translation: CASSSVWGVGELFF.

This clonotype was counted only a few times. The V call is TRBV29-1, the J call TRBJ2-1; the D gene is possibly TRBD2 (6 bases). The CDR3 contains 14 residues. CDR1 and CDR2 (germline): SQVTM, ANQGSEA. V was clipped by 5 bases and J by 0 bases, with 11 bases between them. CDR3 amino acids: CSVSGHSSYNEQFF. CDR3 coding DNA: TGCAGCGTTAGCGGGCACAGCTCCTACAATGAGCAGTTCTTC.

This clonotype has ten or more counts. This sequence joins TRBV20-1 and TRBJ2-1; D remains ambiguous. The ends were cut back, 3 bases at V and 2 bases at J, with 11 bases in the middle. Germline-derived CDR1 and CDR2 are DFQATT and SNEGSKA (reference sequence). This CDR3 is 14 amino acids long. The CDR3 spells CSASLRTTYNEQFF. The CDR3 DNA follows: TGCAGTGCTAGTCTAAGAACAACCTACAATGAGCAGTTCTTC.

The table lists this clonotype with a few counts. The J gene is TRBJ2-3, the V gene TRBV3-1; no clear D. The CDR3 is 12 residues long. Germline lookup yields CDR1 LGHDT and CDR2 YNNKEL (reference sequence). Trimming removed 4 bases at V and 6 bases at J, with 8 bases between. The CDR3 DNA follows: TGTGCCAGCAGCCGAGTTCCGGATACGCAGTATTTT. Translated: CASSRVPDTQYF.

Ten or more counts support this clonotype. The V and J genes are TRBV20-1 and TRBJ2-1; D remains ambiguous. This CDR3 is built from 11 residues. V lost 7 bases and J 8 bases, leaving 12 bases between the germline ends. CDR1 is DFQATT, CDR2 SNEGSKA, per germline (reference sequence). The CDR3 DNA reads as TGCAGTGGAGGAATCGGTGATGAGCAGTTCTTC. It yields the protein CSGGIGDEQFF.

In the case of this clonotype: One junction end disagrees with the germline gene, perhaps due to a read error. J is TRBJ1-5 and V is TRBV12-3 or TRBV12-4, with 7 bases lining up with TRBD1. CDR3 length: 12 amino acids. The CDR3 DNA follows: TGTGCCAGCAATCAGGGGGACCAGCCCCAGAATTTT. Encoded protein: CASNQGDQPQNF.

This clonotype has ten or more counts. J is TRBJ2-5 and V is TRBV6-5; no clear D gene. CDR3 length equals 11 residues. Trimming removed 2 bases at V and 5 bases at J, with 3 bases between. CDR1 and CDR2 (germline): MNHEY, SVGAGI. CDR3 protein: CASSYLETQYF. CDR3 bases: TGTGCCAGCAGTTACCTTGAGACCCAGTACTTC.

This clonotype turned up a few times. The chain recombines TRBV14 with TRBJ2-7; TRBD1 aligns across 9 bases. This CDR3 spans 15 amino acids. Germline V gene lookup returns CDR1 SGHDN and CDR2 FVKESK. The junction had 10 bases not matched to a gene; V was cut back by 3 bases and J by 7 bases. The CDR3 nucleotides read TGTGCCAGCAGCCACCGGACAGGGGAGGCTGGAGAGCAGTACTTC. It yields the protein CASSHRTGEAGEQYF.

This clonotype was recorded many times. This chain links TRBV12-3 or TRBV12-4 with TRBJ2-3; D is undetermined. Trimming stripped 3 bases from V and 4 bases from J, with 5 bases between. There are 12 residues in the CDR3. The DNA of the CDR3 is TGTGCCAGCAGTTTCCAGCCAGATACGCAGTATTTT. Its protein is CASSFQPDTQYF.

This clonotype was detected many times. V usage is TRBV3-1 and J usage is TRBJ1-1, with TRBD1 matching over 7 bases. V gave up 1 base and J gave up 1 base; unmatched junction bases: 6. The CDR3 consists of 16 residues. Germline V CDR1 and CDR2: LGHDT, YNNKEL (reference sequence). The CDR3 DNA sequence: TGTGCCAGCAGCCAAGTTAGGGGGCTAGGGAACACTGAAGCTTTCTTT. This encodes CASSQVRGLGNTEAFF.

V usage is TRBV24-1 and J usage is TRBJ2-7, with D perhaps TRBD2 (5 bases). The CDR3 is 16 residues long. CDR1 is KGHDR and CDR2 is SFDVKD in the germline V gene. V was cut by 9 bases and J by 0 bases, with 20 bases left in between. In DNA, the CDR3 is TGTGCCACCCTCCCTTCGAGCGGTCCTAGCTCCTACGAGCAGTACTTC. This translates into CATLPSSGPSSYEQYF.

In its sample, this clonotype was seen many times. J is TRBJ2-1 and V is TRBV12-3 or TRBV12-4, with 8 bases identical to TRBD2. The CDR3 spans 14 residues. After removal of 6 bases from V and 8 bases from J, the junction contained 9 bases not matched to a gene. CDR3 nucleotide sequence: TGTGCCAGCAGATGGAGACTAGCGTTCGATGAGCAGTTCTTC. Encoded protein: CASRWRLAFDEQFF.

There are a few counts of this clonotype. The V gene is TRBV5-1, the J gene TRBJ2-3, with 7 nucleotides matching TRBD2. This CDR3 has 14 amino acids. From germline, CDR1 is SGHRS and CDR2 YFSETQ. V trimming: 4 bases; J trimming: 2 bases; junction bases outside the gene matches: 4. The CDR3 nucleotides read TGCGCCAGCAGCGCGGGAGCAATCACAGATACGCAGTATTTT. Residues: CASSAGAITDTQYF.

This clonotype was detected ten times or more. This sequence joins TRBV20-1 and TRBJ2-3; a weak D match, TRBD1 (7 bases). The CDR3 is made up of 17 amino acids. Per the germline V gene, CDR1 is DFQATT and CDR2 is SNEGSKA (reference sequence). Trimming removed 3 bases at V and 0 bases at J, with 19 bases between. The CDR3 region has the DNA TGCAGTGCTAGTACGGAACGGGAGACAGGGAGCACAGATACGCAGTATTTT. As protein: CSASTERETGSTDTQYF.

This clonotype came up many times. The chain combines TRBV24-1 with TRBJ2-1; 9 nucleotides match TRBD1. The CDR3 is 14 amino acids. Trimming at V came to 4 bases and at J to 8 bases, leaving 5 bases not matched to a gene. Per germline, CDR1 KGHDR and CDR2 SFDVKD. This CDR3 is CATSEGQGFDEQFF. CDR3 in DNA: TGTGCCACCAGTGAGGGACAGGGTTTTGATGAGCAGTTCTTC.

This clonotype appeared many times. The J gene is TRBJ1-2, the V gene TRBV20-1; 12 bases line up with TRBD1. J was trimmed by 6 bases and V by 1 base; bases with no gene match: 9. The CDR3 is 16 residues long. Germline assignment: CDR1 DFQATT and CDR2 SNEGSKA (reference sequence). In nucleotides, the CDR3 is TGCAGTGCTAGAGTAGATCGGGGACAGGGGGCGAATGGCTACACCTTC. It is translated as CSARVDRGQGANGYTF.

With respect to this clonotype: A read error may explain this, as a much larger clone is one base away. This chain uses TRBV7-9 with TRBJ1-2, with a weak D call TRBD1 (6 bases). This CDR3 has 14 amino acids. Germline assignment: CDR1 SEHNR and CDR2 FQNEAQ (reference sequence). Trimming took off 5 bases at V and 8 bases at J, with 18 bases between the two ends. The CDR3 region has the DNA TGTGCCAGCAGCCAGCCCGAGACAGGACAAGGCTACACCTTC. Translated, it gives CASSQPETGQGYTF. Supplemented by reference TRBV7-9 and TRBJ1-2, the full variable domain reads DTGVSQNPRHKITKRGQNVTFRCDPISEHNRLYWYRQTLGQGPEFLTYFQNEAQLEKSRLLSDRFSAERPKGSFSTLEIQRTEQGDSAMYLCASSQPETGQGYTFGSGTRLTVV.

This clonotype was counted ten times or more. The V gene is TRBV7-9, the J gene TRBJ2-2; tentatively, D is TRBD2 (5 bases). This CDR3 has 13 amino acids. Germline loops: CDR1 SEHNR, CDR2 FQNEAQ (reference sequence). V gave up 1 base and J gave up 10 bases, with 10 bases separating them. In DNA form, the CDR3 reads TGTGCCAGCAGCTTAGATTCGGAGGTGGAGCTGTTTTTT. This encodes CASSLDSEVELFF.

This clonotype was counted at least ten times. The chain recombines TRBV5-6 with TRBJ2-7; 7 nucleotides line up with TRBD1. V lost 5 bases to trimming and J lost 6 bases; unmatched junction nucleotides: 8. Germline V CDR1 and CDR2: SGHDT, YYEEEE. The CDR3 loop spans 13 amino acids. The CDR3 nucleotides are TGTGCCAGCAGACCACCGGACAGGCTCGAGCAGTACTTC. Translating it yields CASRPPDRLEQYF.

This clonotype was recorded at least ten times. The chain uses TRBV7-2 and TRBJ1-1; 9 nucleotides agree with TRBD1. The CDR3 is made up of 16 amino acids. V trimming: 5 bases; J trimming: 5 bases; junction bases outside the gene matches: 12. Germline values: CDR1 SGHTA, CDR2 FQGNSA. Here the CDR3 DNA reads TGTGCCAGCAGCCCCCGACAGGGGGTCAGGGGAACTGAAGCTTTCTTT. Translation: CASSPRQGVRGTEAFF.

This clonotype was seen many times. The chain links TRBV5-1 to TRBJ1-5, with 9 bases lining up with TRBD1. The germline V gene has CDR1 SGHRS and CDR2 YFSETQ. There are 16 residues in the CDR3. V shed 1 base, J shed 1 base, and the junction held 3 bases outside the gene matches. The CDR3 DNA follows: TGCGCCAGCAGCTTGATGGGACAGGGAAGCAATCAGCCCCAGCATTTT. This sequence encodes CASSLMGQGSNQPQHF.

The table lists this clonotype with many counts. The rearrangement links TRBV5-1 to TRBJ2-3; 8 nucleotides line up with TRBD2. Germline CDR1 and CDR2: SGHRS and YFSETQ. V lost 7 bases, J lost 1 base, and 8 bases stayed unmatched. This CDR3 region has 15 residues. The CDR3 spells CASREGGSGTDTQYF. DNA of the CDR3: TGCGCCAGCCGGGAGGGCGGTTCGGGCACAGATACGCAGTATTTT.

This clonotype has a handful of counts. One junction end disagrees with the germline gene, perhaps due to a read error. The rearrangement joins TRBV20-1 to TRBJ2-4; D could derive from TRBD1 or TRBD2 (5 bases each). The germline V gene encodes CDR1 DFQATT and CDR2 SNEGSKA (reference sequence). This CDR3 has 12 amino acids. The CDR3 region has the DNA TGCAGTGCCACAGGACTGAAAAAAATTCAGTACTTC. The encoded protein is CSATGLKKIQYF.

This clonotype has at least ten counts. The V gene is TRBV5-5, the J gene TRBJ2-6, with D possibly being TRBD1 or TRBD2 (5 bases each). V lost 4 bases, J lost 0 bases, and 17 bases lay in between. The CDR3 contains 18 residues. The germline V gene encodes CDR1 SGHKS and CDR2 YYEKEE (reference sequence). CDR3 residues: CASSALGASLSGANVLTF. The CDR3 DNA follows: TGTGCCAGCAGCGCCCTCGGGGCTAGCCTCTCTGGGGCCAACGTCCTGACTTTC.